The source of this T cell receptor (beta chain) is a study of CD8 T cells in ankylosing spondylitis. The J segment lost 0 bases and the V segment lost 7 bases, leaving 2 bases of the junction unmatched. CDR1 is SQVTM, CDR2 ANQGSEA, per germline. The CDR3 is 14 amino acids. One entry per CDR3 protein results from TCRdb running MiXCR on the 5' RACE reads. The repertoire holds a few hundred thousand distinct CDR3 sequences, with 15% to 20% as singletons. This clonotype was counted a few times. The sequence was obtained from a male donor with ankylosing spondylitis or in good health (not recorded which). Sequenced material: blood, either unsorted or a sorted T cell fraction (not recorded which). The chain is built from TRBV29-1 and TRBJ2-3, with 12 bases identical to TRBD2. CDR3 coding DNA: TGCAGCGAAGGGACTAGCGGGAGCACAGATACGCAGTATTTT. Translated, it gives CSEGTSGSTDTQYF.